The entry below gives a single T cell receptor (beta chain) sequence along with its context. Its target is not known. The data were obtained in a study of human T cells and chemical hapten exposure. Whole-study context: TCR yields per sample varied, mainly owing to small pooled library volume differences.

TCRdb re-called the RACE reads through MiXCR, storing one row per CDR3 protein. The profile shows roughly 180,000 distinct CDR3 sequences, approximately 14% of them singletons. Described time point: patch test 1, 2 weeks after DPC sensitization. Treatment meaning: therapeutic diphenylcyclopropenone sensitization with weekly scalp DPC. The J segment lost 0 bases and the V segment lost 8 bases, leaving 2 bases of the junction unmatched. Germline CDR1 MDHEN, CDR2 SYDVKM. This CDR3 region has 14 residues. Findings and limits, study-wide: Counts of TCRs above 1 in 1000 frequency stayed unchanged with DPC sensitization. It was expanded TCRs that formed significantly more large CDR3 similarity clusters than controls did. A positive correlation with patch test score was found for PT1 expanded TCR counts.

V usage is TRBV28 and J usage is TRBJ2-2; 8 bases map to TRBD1. The source material was whole blood, sampled in connection with sensitization to the hapten diphenylcyclopropenone (DPC). The sequence came from a woman aged 30 to 39 with alopecia areata. Some clones in this sample may be carry-over from other donors' samples. CDR3 in amino acids: CASVTGANTGELFF. The CDR3 DNA is TGTGCCAGCGTGACAGGGGCGAACACCGGGGAGCTGTTTTTT. Drawing the rest from reference TRBV28 and TRBJ2-2, the complete variable domain is DVKVTQSSRYLVKRTGEKVFLECVQDMDHENMFWYRQDPGLGLRLIYFSYDVKMKEKGDIPEGYSVSREKKERFSLILESASTNQTSMYLCASVTGANTGELFFGEGSRLTVL.